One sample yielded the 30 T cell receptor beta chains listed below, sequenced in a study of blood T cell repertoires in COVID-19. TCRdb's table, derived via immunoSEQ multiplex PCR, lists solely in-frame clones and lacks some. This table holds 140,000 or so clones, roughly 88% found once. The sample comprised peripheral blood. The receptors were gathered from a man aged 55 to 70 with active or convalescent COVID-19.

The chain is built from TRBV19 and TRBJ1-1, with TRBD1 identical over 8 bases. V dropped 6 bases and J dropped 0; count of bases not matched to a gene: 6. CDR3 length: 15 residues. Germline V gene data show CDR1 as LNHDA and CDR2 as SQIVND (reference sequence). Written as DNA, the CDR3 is TGTGCCAGTAGAGACAGGGGTTCAATGAACACTGAAGCTTTCTTT. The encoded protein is CASRDRGSMNTEAFF.

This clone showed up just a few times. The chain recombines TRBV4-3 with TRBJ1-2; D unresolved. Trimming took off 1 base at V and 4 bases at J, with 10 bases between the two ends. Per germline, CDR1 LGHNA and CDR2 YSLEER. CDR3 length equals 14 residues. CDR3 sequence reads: CASSQVGFTYGYTF. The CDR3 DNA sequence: TGCGCCAGCAGCCAAGTCGGGTTCACCTATGGCTACACCTTC.

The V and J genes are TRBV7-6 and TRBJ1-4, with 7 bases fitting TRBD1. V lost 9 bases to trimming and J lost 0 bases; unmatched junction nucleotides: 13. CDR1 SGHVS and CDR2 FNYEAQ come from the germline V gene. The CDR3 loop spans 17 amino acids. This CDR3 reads CASTFLEDRATNEKLFF. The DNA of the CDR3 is TGTGCCAGTACCTTCCTCGAAGACAGGGCAACTAATGAAAAACTGTTTTTT.

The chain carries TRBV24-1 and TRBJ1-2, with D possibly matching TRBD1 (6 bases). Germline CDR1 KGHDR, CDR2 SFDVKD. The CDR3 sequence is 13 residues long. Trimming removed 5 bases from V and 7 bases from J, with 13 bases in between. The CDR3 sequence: CATSANPGVGYTF. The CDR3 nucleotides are TGTGCCACCAGTGCCAACCCAGGGGTTGGCTACACCTTC.

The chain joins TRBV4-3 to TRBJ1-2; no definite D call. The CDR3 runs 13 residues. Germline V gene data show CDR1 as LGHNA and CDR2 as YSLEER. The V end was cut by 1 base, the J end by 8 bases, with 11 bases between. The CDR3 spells CASSQVTRRGYTF. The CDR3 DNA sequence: TGCGCCAGCAGCCAAGTAACAAGGAGGGGCTACACCTTC.

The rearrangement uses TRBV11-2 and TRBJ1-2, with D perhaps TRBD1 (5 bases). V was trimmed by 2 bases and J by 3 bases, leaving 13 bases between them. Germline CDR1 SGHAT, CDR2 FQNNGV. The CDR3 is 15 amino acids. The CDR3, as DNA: TGTGCCAGCAGCTTATATACGACAGCTGACTATGGCTACACCTTC. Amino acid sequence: CASSLYTTADYGYTF.

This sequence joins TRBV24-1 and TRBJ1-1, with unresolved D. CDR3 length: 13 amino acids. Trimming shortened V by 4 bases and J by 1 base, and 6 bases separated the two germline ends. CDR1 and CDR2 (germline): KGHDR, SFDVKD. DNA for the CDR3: TGTGCCACCAGTGACCAATGGAACACTGAAGCTTTCTTT. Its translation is CATSDQWNTEAFF.

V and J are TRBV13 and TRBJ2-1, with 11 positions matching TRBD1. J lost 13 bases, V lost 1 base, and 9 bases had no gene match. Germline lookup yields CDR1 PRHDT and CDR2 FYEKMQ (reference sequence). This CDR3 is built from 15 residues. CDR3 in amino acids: CASSLVGAGQGDQFF. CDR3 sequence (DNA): TGTGCCAGCAGCTTAGTGGGAGCGGGACAGGGGGACCAGTTCTTC.

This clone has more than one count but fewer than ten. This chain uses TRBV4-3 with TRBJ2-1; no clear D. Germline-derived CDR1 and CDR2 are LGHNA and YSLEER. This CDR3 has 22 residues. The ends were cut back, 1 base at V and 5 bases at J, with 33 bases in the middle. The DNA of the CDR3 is TGCGCCAGCAGCCAAGGGAGTCGCGCAGTTTTTACCCCCCGCTTCGAAGACAATGAGCAGTTCTTC. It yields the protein CASSQGSRAVFTPRFEDNEQFF.

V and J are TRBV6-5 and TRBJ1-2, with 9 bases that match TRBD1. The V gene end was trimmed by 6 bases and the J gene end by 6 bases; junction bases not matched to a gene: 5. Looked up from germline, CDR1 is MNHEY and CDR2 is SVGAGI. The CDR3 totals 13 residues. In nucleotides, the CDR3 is TGTGCCAGCAGCCCGGGACAGGGTGATGGCTACACCTTC. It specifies CASSPGQGDGYTF.

CDR3 region: CASSESGSHYGYTF. In nucleotides, the CDR3 is TGTGCCAGCAGTGAATCAGGGTCCCACTATGGCTACACCTTC. The rearrangement links TRBV25-1 to TRBJ1-2, with D possibly matching TRBD1 (5 bases). The CDR3 loop spans 14 amino acids. Trimming removed 1 base from V and 3 bases from J, with 9 bases in between. Per the germline V gene, CDR1 is MGHDK and CDR2 is SYGVNS.

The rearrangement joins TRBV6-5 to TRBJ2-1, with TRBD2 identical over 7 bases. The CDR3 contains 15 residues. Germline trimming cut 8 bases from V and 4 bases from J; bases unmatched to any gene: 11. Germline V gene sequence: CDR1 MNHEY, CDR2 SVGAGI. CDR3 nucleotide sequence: TGTGCCAGCCGCGCTTTAGGCGGGGGTTACAATGAGCAGTTCTTC. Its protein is CASRALGGGYNEQFF.

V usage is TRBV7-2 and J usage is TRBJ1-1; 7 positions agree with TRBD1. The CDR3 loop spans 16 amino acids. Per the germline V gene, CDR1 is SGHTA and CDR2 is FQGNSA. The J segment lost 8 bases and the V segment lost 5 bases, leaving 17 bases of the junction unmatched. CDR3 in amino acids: CASSPKPLTGTLEAFF. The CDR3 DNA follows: TGTGCCAGCAGCCCCAAACCTTTGACAGGGACGTTGGAAGCTTTCTTT.

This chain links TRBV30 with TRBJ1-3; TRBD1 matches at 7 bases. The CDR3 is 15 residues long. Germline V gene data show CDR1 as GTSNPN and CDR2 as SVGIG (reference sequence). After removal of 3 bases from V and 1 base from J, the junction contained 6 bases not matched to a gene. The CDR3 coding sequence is TGTGCCTGGAGGGACAGGATAACATCTGGAAACACCATATATTTT. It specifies CAWRDRITSGNTIYF.

The CDR3 coding sequence is TGTGCCAGCTCACCAGCGGGGGATCAGCCCCAGCATTTT. Protein: CASSPAGDQPQHF. The chain combines TRBV18 with TRBJ1-5; D is perhaps TRBD1 (5 bases). V lost 2 bases, J lost 5 bases, and 7 bases lay in between. Germline CDR1 and CDR2: KGHSH and LQKENI. The CDR3 is 13 amino acids. Together with reference TRBV18 and TRBJ1-5, the CDR3 gives the full variable domain: NAGVMQNPRHLVRRRGQEARLRCSPMKGHSHVYWYRQLPEEGLKFMVYLQKENIIDESGMPKERFSAEFPKEGPSILRIQQVVRGDSAAYFCASSPAGDQPQHFGDGTRLSIL.

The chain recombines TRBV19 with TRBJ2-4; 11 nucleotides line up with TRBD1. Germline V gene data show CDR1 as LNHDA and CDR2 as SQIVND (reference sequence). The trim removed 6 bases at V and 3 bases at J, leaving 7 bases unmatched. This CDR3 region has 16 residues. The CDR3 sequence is CASRAGQGAGKNIQYF. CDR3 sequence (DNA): TGTGCCAGTAGGGCAGGACAGGGGGCCGGCAAAAACATTCAGTACTTC. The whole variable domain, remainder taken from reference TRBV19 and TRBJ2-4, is DGGITQSPKYLFRKEGQNVTLSCEQNLNHDAMYWYRQDPGQGLRLIYYSQIVNDFQKGDIAEGYSVSREKKESFPLTVTSAQKNPTAFYLCASRAGQGAGKNIQYFGAGTRLSVL.

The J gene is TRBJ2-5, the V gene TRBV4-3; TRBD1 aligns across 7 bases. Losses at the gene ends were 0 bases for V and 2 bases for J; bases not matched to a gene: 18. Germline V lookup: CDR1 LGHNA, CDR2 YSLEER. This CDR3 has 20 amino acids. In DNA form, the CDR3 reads TGCGCCAGCAGCCAAGATTACTCAAGGGGGCTAGTCGGTCGTCAAGAGACCCAGTACTTC. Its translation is CASSQDYSRGLVGRQETQYF.

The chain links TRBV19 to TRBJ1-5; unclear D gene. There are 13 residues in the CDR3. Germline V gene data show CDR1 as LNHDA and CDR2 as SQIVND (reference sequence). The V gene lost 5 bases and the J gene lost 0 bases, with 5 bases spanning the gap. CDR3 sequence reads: CASSRSSNQPQHF. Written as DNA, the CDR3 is TGTGCCAGTAGTCGGAGTAGCAATCAGCCCCAGCATTTT.

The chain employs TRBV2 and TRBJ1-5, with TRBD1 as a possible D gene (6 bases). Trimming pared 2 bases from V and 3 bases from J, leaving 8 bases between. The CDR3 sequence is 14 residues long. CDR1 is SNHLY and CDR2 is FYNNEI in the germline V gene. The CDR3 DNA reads TGTGCCAGCAGTGAATCAGGGGCCAATCAGCCCCAGCATTTT. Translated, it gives CASSESGANQPQHF.

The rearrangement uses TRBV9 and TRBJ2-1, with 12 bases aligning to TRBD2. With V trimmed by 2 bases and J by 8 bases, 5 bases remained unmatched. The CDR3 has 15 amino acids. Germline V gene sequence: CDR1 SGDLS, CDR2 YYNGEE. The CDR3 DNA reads TGTGCCAGCAGCGTTCTAGCGGGAGGGCCTGATGAGCAGTTCTTC. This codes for CASSVLAGGPDEQFF.

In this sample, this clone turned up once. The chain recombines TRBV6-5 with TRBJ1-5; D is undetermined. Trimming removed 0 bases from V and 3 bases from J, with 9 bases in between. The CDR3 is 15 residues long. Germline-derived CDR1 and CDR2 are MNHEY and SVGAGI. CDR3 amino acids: CASSYSGRDNQPQHF. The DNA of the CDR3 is TGTGCCAGCAGTTACTCTGGGCGGGACAATCAGCCCCAGCATTTT.

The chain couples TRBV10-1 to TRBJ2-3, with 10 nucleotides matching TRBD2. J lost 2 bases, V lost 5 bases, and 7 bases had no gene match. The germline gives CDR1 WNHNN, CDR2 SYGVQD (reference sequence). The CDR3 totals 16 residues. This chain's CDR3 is CASSSFSGRTTDTQYF. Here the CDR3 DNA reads TGCGCCAGCAGTTCGTTTAGCGGGAGGACCACAGATACGCAGTATTTT.

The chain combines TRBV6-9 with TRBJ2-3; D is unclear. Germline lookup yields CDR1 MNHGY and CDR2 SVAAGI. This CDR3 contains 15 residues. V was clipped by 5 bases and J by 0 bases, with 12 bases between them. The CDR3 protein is CASSEYVTSTDTQYF. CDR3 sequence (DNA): TGTGCCAGCAGTGAATACGTGACTAGCACAGATACGCAGTATTTT.

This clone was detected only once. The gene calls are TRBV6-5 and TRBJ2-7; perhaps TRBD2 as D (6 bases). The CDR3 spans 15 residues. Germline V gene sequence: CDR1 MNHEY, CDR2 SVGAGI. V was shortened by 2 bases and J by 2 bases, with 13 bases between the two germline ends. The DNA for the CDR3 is TGTGCCAGCAGTTACGGTGGTCCGGGAGCCTACGAGCAGTACTTC. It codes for CASSYGGPGAYEQYF.

The CDR3 here is CASSSRGTNTEAFF. The CDR3 DNA reads as TGTGCCAGCAGTTCCAGGGGCACGAACACTGAAGCTTTCTTT. The chain joins TRBV5-4 to TRBJ1-1; tentative D call: TRBD1 (6 bases). The length of the CDR3 is 14 residues. Per the germline V gene, CDR1 is SGHNT and CDR2 is YYREEE (reference sequence). Deletions cut 5 bases from V and 1 base from J, with 12 bases between.

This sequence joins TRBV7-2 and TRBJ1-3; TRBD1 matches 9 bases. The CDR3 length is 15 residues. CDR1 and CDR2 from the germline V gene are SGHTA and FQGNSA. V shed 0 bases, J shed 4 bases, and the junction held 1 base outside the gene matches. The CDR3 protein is CASSLAQGAGNTIYF. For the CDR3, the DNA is TGTGCCAGCAGCTTAGCACAGGGGGCAGGAAACACCATATATTTT. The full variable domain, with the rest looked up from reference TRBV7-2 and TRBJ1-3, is GAGVSQSPSNKVTEKGKDVELRCDPISGHTALYWYRQSLGQGLEFLIYFQGNSAPDKSGLPSDRFSAERTGGSVSTLTIQRTQQEDSAVYLCASSLAQGAGNTIYFGEGSWLTVV.

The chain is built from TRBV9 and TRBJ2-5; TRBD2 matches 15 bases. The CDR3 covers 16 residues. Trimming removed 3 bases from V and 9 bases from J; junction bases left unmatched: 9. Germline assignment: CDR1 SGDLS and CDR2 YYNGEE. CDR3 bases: TGTGCCAGCAGCGCCGGGACTAGCGGGGGGCGGAGGGCCCAGTACTTC. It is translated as CASSAGTSGGRRAQYF.

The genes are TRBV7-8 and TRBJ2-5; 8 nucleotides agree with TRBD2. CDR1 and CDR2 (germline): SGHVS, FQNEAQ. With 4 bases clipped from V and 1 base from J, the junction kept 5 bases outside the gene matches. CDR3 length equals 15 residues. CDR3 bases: TGTGCCAGCAGCTCGCTCGGGAGGGGCCAAGAGACCCAGTACTTC. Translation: CASSSLGRGQETQYF.

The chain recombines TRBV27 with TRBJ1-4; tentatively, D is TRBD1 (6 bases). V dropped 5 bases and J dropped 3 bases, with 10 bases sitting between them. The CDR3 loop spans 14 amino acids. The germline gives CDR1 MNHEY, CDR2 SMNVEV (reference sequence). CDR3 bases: TGTGCCAGCAGTGGACAGCAGTCTAATGAAAAACTGTTTTTT. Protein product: CASSGQQSNEKLFF.

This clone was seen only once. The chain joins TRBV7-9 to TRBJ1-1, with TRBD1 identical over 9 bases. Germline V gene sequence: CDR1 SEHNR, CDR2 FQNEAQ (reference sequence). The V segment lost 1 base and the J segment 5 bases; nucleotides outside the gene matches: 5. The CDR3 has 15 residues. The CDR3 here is CASSLEGTGQTEAFF. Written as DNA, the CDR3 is TGTGCCAGCAGCTTAGAAGGGACAGGGCAAACTGAAGCTTTCTTT.